This T cell receptor (beta chain) was identified during a study of monozygotic twins with inflammatory bowel disease. Whole-study results and caveats: Repertoire similarity did not separate concordant from discordant twins, possibly from limited power. Compared with healthy twins, IBD patients shared fewer clonotypes with others, especially with disease activity.

The CDR3 covers 15 residues. Regarding this clonotype: Its antigen remains unidentified.

From the 5' RACE reads, TCRdb lists one entry per CDR3 protein and no DNA. The sample holds 200,000 to 250,000 distinct CDR3 sequences. The sequenced sample consisted of blood. V is TRBV12-3 or TRBV12-4 and J is TRBJ2-3; TCRdb returns TRBD2, unconfirmable since there is no DNA. The receptor was derived from a human donor with ulcerative colitis or Crohn's disease, or a healthy co-twin of an affected twin (not recorded which). The CDR3 region is CASSLAAGGPDTQYF.